This TCR beta chain emerged from a study of cytomegalovirus exposure and HLA in healthy donors. Study background: A data release that came early held 75 million to 85 million unique TCRs from HLA-typed donors. Study findings and constraints: TCR sequences were mostly rare, though some public TCRs occurred in many donors. Reports state that TCR beta sequences accurately predicted most subjects' HLA-A and HLA-B alleles.

Amplification used 60 Vbeta primers and 13 Jbeta primers. Assay: immunoSEQ multiplex PCR; the TCRdb copy retains only in-frame clones and omits some. The sample consists of some 140,000 clones, 60% to 85% of them appearing once. This clone occurred a few times. As yet, its antigen is unknown. The V gene end was trimmed by 4 bases and the J gene end by 2 bases; junction bases not matched to a gene: 11. Germline loops: CDR1 SGHDN, CDR2 FVKESK. The CDR3 is 16 amino acids. The sequenced sample was PBMCs. The clonotype originates from a female donor in good health and CMV-seropositive. V is TRBV14 and J is TRBJ2-7; 7 bases fit TRBD2. Written as DNA, the CDR3 is TGTGCCAGCAGCCCTACCCCAGGACTAGGGCCCTACGAGCAGTACTTC. It encodes CASSPTPGLGPYEQYF.